The table lists the clone carrying this TCR beta chain with a few counts. Antigen specificity is unknown. The data were taken from a study of blood T cells in healthy people across ages. V was clipped by 5 bases and J by 4 bases, with 8 bases between them. The CDR3 has 12 residues. The germline V gene encodes CDR1 LGHNA and CDR2 YSLEER. Study-wide results and limits: Shifts in expanded clonotypes may have been confounded by donor CMV status, which was unknown. The percentage of naive T cells correlated strongly with TCR beta diversity.

PCR was performed a second time for about 7 to 12 cycles using a sample-barcoded 5' primer and a J-beta primer mix. Every cDNA was tagged by a template-switch adaptor with 12 random nucleotides. Every sample produced at least 2.5 million CDR3-containing paired-end reads. TCRdb processed the 5' RACE reads anew with MiXCR; each CDR3 protein has one entry. The sample yields 1.5 million to 2 million distinct CDR3 sequences, 49% seen once. The rearrangement uses TRBV4-3 and TRBJ1-1; D may be TRBD1 (5 bases). The origin of this receptor is a woman in her thirties or forties in good health. Sequenced input: blood. The CDR3: CASSVGTTEAFF. The CDR3, as DNA: TGCGCCAGCAGCGTCGGGACCACTGAAGCTTTCTTT.